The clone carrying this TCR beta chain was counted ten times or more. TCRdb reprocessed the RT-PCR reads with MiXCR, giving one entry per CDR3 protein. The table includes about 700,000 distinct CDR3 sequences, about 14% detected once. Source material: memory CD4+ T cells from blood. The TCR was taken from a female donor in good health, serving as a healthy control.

The CDR3 coding sequence is TGTGCCAGCAGCCTGGGACTAGCGGAACAAGAGACCCAGTACTTC. It yields the protein CASSLGLAEQETQYF. The V gene is TRBV7-3, the J gene TRBJ2-5, with 11 bases identical to TRBD2. The CDR3 loop spans 15 amino acids. Germline assignment: CDR1 SGHTA and CDR2 FQGTGA. J lost 2 bases, V lost 5 bases, and 4 bases had no gene match. The full variable domain, completed using reference TRBV7-3 and TRBJ2-5, is GAGVSQTPSNKVTEKGKYVELRCDPISGHTALYWYRQSLGQGPEFLIYFQGTGAADDSGLPNDRFFAVRPEGSVSTLKIQRTERGDSAVYLCASSLGLAEQETQYFGPGTRLLVL.